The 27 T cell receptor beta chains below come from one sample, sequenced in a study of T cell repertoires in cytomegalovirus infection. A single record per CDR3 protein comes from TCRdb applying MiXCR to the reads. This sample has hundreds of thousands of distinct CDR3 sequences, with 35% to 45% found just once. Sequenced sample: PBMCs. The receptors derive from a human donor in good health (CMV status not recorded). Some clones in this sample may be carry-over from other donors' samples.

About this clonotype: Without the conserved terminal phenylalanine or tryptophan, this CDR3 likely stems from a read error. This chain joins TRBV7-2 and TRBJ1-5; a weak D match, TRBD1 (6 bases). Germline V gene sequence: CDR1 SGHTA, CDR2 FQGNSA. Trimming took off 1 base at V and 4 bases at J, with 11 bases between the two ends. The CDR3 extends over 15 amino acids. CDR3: CASSLVLRGNQPQHL. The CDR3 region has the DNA TGTGCCAGCAGCTTAGTGTTGAGGGGGAATCAGCCCCAGCATTTG.

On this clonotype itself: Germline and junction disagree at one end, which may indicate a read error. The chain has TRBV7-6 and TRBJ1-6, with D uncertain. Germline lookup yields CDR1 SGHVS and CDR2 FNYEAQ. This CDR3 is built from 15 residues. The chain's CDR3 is CASSLAGGQTSHLQF. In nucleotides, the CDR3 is TGTGCCAGCAGCTTAGCGGGTGGGCAGACTTCACACCTCCAATTT.

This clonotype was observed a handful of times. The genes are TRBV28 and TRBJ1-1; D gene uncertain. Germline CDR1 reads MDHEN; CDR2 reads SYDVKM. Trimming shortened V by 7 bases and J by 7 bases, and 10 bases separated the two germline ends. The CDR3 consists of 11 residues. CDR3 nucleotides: TGTGCCAGCACACTTTTTCGTGAAGCTTTCTTT. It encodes CASTLFREAFF.

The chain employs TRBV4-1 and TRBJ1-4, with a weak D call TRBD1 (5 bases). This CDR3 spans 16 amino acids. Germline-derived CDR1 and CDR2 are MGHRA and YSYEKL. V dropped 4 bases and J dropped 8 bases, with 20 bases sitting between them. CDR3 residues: CASSPFLGGGKEKLFF. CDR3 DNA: TGCGCCAGCAGCCCCTTCCTCGGGGGGGGAAAGGAAAAACTGTTTTTT.

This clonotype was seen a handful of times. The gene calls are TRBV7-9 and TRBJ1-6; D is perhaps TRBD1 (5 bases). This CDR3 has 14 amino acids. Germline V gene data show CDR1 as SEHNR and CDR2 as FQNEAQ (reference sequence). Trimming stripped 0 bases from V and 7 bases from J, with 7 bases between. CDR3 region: CASSLAGANSPLHF. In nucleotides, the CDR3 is TGTGCCAGCAGCTTAGCAGGGGCAAATTCACCCCTCCACTTT.

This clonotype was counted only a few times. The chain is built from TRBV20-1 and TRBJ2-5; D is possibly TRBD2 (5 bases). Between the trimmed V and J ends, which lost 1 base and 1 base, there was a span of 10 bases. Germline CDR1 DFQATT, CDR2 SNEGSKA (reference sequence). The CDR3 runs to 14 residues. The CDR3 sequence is CSARGRTFQETQYF. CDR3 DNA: TGCAGTGCTAGAGGGAGGACCTTCCAAGAGACCCAGTACTTC.

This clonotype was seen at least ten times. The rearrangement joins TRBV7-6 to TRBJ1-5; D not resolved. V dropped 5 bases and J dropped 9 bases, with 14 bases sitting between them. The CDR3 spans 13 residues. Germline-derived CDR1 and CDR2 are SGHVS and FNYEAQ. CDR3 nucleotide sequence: TGTGCCAGCAGCCCCACCCCCTCGAGGCCCCAGCATTTT. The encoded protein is CASSPTPSRPQHF.

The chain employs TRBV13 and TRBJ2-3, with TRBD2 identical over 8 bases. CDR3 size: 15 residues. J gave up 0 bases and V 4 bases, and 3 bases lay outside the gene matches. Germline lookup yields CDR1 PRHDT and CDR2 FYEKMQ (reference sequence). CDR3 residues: CASSSRGESTDTQYF. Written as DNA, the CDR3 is TGTGCCAGCAGCTCGCGGGGGGAAAGCACAGATACGCAGTATTTT.

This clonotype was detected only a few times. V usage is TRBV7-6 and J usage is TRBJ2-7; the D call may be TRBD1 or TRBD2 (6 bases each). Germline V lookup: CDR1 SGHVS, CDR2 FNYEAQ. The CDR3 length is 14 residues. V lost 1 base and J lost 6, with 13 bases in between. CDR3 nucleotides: TGTGCCAGCAGCTTAGGACTCGGAGGGGGCGAGCAGTACTTC. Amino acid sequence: CASSLGLGGGEQYF.

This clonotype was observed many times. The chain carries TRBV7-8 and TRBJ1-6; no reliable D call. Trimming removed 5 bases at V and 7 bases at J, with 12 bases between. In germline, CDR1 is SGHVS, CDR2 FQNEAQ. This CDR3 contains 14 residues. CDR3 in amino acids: CASSVLLQNSPLHF. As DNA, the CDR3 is TGTGCCAGCAGCGTGCTTCTGCAAAATTCACCCCTCCACTTT.

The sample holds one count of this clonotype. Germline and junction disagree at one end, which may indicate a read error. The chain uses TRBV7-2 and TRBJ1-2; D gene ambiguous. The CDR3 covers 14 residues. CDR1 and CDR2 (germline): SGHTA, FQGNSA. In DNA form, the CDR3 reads TGTGCCAGCAGCTTAGTTGGTACGGACTATGGCTACAACTTC. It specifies CASSLVGTDYGYNF. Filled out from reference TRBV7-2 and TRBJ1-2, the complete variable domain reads GAGVSQSPSNKVTEKGKDVELRCDPISGHTALYWYRQSLGQGLEFLIYFQGNSAPDKSGLPSDRFSAERTGGSVSTLTIQRTQQEDSAVYLCASSLVGTDYGYNFGSGTRLTVV.

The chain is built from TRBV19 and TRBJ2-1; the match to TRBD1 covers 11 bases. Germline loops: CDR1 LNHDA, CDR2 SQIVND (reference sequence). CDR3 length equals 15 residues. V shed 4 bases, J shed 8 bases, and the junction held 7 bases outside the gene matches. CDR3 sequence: CASSTRTGGADEQFF. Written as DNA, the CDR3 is TGTGCCAGTAGTACTCGGACAGGGGGCGCGGATGAGCAGTTCTTC.

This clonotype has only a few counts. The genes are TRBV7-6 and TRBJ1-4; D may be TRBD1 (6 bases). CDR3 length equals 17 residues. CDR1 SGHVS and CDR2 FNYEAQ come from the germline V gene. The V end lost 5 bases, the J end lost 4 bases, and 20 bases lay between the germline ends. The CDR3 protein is CASSPTRGDKGNEKLFF. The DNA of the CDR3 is TGTGCCAGCAGCCCGACTCGGGGGGACAAGGGTAATGAAAAACTGTTTTTT. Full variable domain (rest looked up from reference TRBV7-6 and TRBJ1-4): GAGVSQSPRYKVTKRGQDVALRCDPISGHVSLYWYRQALGQGPEFLTYFNYEAQQDKSGLPNDRFSAERPEGSISTLTIQRTEQRDSAMYRCASSPTRGDKGNEKLFFGSGTQLSVL.

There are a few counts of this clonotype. Here the CDR3 reads CSAGTGNSPLHF. CDR3 DNA sequence: TGCAGTGCTGGGACAGGGAATTCACCCCTCCACTTT. V gene TRBV20-1 combines with J gene TRBJ1-6, with 9 nucleotides matching TRBD1. Trimming at V came to 5 bases and at J to 7 bases, leaving 0 bases not matched to a gene. Germline CDR1 DFQATT, CDR2 SNEGSKA (reference sequence). This CDR3 region has 12 residues.

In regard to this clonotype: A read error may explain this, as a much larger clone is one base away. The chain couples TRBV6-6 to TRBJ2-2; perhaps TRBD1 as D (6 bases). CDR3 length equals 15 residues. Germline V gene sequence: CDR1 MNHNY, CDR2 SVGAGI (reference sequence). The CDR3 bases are TGTGCCAGCATTTACTCAACAGGGTACACCGGGGAGCTGTTTTTT. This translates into CASIYSTGYTGELFF.

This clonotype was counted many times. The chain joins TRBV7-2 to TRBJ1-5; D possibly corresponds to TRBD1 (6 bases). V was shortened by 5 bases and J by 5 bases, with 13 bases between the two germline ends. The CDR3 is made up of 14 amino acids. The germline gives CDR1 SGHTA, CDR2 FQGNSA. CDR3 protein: CASSLAGADQPQHF. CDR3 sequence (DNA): TGTGCCAGCAGCCTCGCGGGGGCGGATCAGCCCCAGCATTTT. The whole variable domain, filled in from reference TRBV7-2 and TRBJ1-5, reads GAGVSQSPSNKVTEKGKDVELRCDPISGHTALYWYRQSLGQGLEFLIYFQGNSAPDKSGLPSDRFSAERTGGSVSTLTIQRTQQEDSAVYLCASSLAGADQPQHFGDGTRLSIL.

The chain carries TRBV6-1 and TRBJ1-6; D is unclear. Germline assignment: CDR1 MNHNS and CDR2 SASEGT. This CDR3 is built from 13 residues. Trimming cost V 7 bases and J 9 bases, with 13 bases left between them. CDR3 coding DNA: TGTGCCAGCATCAGGATCCTGGGTTCACCCCTCCACTTT. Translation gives CASIRILGSPLHF.

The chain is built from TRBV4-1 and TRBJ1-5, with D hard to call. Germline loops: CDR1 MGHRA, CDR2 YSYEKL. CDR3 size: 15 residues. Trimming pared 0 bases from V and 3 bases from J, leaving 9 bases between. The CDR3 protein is CASSQDGQPNQPQHF. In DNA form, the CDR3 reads TGCGCCAGCAGCCAAGATGGGCAACCCAATCAGCCCCAGCATTTT.

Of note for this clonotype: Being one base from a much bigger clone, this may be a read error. DNA for the CDR3: TGTGCCAGCAGCTTGGGGATCCCGAATACGGTACAGGGGTCCGAGCAGTACTTC. This sequence encodes CASSLGIPNTVQGSEQYF. The genes are TRBV7-2 and TRBJ2-7, with 7 bases aligning to TRBD1. This CDR3 has 18 amino acids. V was pared by 3 bases and J by 6 bases, with 20 bases of the junction left unmatched. Germline assignment: CDR1 SGHTA and CDR2 FQGNSA.

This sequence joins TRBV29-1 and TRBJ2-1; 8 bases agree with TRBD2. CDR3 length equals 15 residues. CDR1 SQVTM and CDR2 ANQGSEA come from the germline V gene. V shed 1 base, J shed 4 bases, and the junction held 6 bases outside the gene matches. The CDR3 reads CSVEGRTSTYNEQFF. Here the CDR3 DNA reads TGCAGCGTTGAAGGGCGGACTAGCACTTACAATGAGCAGTTCTTC.

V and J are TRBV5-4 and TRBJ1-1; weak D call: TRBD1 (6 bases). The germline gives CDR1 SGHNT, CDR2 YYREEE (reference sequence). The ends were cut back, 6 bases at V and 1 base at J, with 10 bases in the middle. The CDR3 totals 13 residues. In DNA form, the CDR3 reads TGTGCCAGCACCCCGGGGGCGAACACTGAAGCTTTCTTT. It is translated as CASTPGANTEAFF.

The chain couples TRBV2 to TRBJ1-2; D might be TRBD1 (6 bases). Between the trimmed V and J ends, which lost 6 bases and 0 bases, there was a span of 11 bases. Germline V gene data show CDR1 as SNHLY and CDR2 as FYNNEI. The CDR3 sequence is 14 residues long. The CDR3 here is CASRLDSSNYGYTF. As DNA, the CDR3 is TGTGCCAGCAGATTGGACAGCTCTAACTATGGCTACACCTTC.

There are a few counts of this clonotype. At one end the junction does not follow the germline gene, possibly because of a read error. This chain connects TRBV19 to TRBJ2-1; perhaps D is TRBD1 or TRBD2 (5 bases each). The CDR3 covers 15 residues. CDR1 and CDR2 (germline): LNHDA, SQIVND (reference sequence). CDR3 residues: CASIIDRRVGGLAFF. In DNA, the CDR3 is TGTGCCAGTATTATAGATCGCAGGGTAGGAGGCCTAGCGTTCTTC. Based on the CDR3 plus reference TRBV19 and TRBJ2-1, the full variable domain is DGGITQSPKYLFRKEGQNVTLSCEQNLNHDAMYWYRQDPGQGLRLIYYSQIVNDFQKGDIAEGYSVSREKKESFPLTVTSAQKNPTAFYLCASIIDRRVGGLAFFGPGTRLTVL.

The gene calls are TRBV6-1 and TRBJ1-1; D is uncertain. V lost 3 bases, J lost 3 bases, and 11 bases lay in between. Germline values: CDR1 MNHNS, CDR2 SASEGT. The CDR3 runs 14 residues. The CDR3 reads CASSEWASDTEAFF. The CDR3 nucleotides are TGTGCCAGCAGTGAGTGGGCATCGGACACTGAAGCTTTCTTT.

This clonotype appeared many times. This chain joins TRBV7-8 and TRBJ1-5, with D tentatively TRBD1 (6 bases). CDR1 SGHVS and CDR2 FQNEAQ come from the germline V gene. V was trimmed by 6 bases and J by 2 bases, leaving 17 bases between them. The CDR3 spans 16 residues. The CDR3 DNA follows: TGTGCCAGCAGTTCAACAGGGAAAAATGGCAATCAGCCCCAGCATTTT. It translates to CASSSTGKNGNQPQHF.

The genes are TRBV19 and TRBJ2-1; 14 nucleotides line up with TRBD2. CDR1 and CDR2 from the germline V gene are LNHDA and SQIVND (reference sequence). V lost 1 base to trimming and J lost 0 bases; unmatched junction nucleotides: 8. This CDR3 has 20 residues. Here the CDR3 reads CASSIVWTSGRLTSYNEQFF. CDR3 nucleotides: TGTGCCAGTAGTATAGTATGGACTAGCGGGAGGTTAACCTCCTACAATGAGCAGTTCTTC.

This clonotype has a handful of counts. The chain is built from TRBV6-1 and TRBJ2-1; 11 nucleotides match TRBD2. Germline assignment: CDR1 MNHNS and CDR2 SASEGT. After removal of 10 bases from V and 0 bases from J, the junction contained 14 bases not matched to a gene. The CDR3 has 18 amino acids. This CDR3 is CATLPGLAEDLSYNEQFF. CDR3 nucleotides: TGTGCCACTCTCCCGGGACTAGCGGAAGACCTCTCCTACAATGAGCAGTTCTTC.